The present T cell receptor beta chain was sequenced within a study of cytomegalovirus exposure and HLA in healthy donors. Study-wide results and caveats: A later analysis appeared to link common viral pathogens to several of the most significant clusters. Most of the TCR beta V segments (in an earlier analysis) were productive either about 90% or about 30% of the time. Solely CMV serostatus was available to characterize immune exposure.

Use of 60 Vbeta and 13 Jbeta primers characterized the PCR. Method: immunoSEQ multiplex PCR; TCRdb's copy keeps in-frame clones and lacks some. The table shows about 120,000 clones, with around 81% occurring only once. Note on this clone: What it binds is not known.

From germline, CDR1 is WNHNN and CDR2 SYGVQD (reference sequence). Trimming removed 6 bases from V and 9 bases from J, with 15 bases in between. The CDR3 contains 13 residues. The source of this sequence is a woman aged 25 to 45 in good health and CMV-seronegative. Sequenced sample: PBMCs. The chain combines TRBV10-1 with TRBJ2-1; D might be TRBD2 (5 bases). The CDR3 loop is CASRSGSRTEQFF. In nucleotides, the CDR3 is TGCGCCAGCAGGAGTGGGAGTAGAACTGAGCAGTTCTTC.